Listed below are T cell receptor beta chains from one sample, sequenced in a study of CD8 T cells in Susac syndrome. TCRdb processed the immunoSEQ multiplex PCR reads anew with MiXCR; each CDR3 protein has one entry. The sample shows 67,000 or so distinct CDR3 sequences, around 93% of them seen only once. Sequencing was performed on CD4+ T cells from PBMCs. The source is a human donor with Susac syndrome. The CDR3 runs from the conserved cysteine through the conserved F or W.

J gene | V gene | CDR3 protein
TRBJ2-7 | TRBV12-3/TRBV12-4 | CASTDGRVYEQYF
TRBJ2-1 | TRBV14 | CASSHWQGYEQFF
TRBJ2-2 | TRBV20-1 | CSARTDRLNTGELFF
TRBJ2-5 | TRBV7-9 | CASSFGGSETQYF
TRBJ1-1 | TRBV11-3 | CASSSGPGNTEAFF
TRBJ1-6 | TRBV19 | CASSTGTGGSPLHF
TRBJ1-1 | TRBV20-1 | CSATGDTEAFF
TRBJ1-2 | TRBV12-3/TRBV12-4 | CASSLGTGAPYGYTF
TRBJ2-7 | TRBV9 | CASSVYPGQGVREQYF
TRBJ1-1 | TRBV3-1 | CASSQEGRTANTEAFF
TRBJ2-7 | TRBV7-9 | CASSAFTRGTVSYF
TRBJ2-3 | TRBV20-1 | CSADRESDTQYF
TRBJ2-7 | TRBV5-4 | CASSPDRGLYEQYF
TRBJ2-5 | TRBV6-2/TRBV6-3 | CASSTPVRLAGVQETQYF
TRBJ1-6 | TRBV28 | CASSGKDFWGSYNSPLHF
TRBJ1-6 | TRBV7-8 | CASSYDPTWGGSVSHSPLHF
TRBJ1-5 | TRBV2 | CASSGDPSNQPQHF
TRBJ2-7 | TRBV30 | CAFSGDLGYEQYF
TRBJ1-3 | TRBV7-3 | CASSLGSTGNTIYF
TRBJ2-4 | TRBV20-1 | CSAVIPLSLAKNIQYF
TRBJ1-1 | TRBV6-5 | CASTERIMNTEAFF
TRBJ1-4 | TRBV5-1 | CASSIQRATNEKLFF
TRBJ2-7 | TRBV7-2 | CASSLDAGIEQYF
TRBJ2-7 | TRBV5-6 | CASSLLGTASLYEQYF
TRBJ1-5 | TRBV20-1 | CSASSPADQPQHF
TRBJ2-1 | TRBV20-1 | CSATTSGGANYNEQFF
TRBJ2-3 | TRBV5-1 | CASSMGLAVSTDTQYF
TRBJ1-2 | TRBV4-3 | CASSQALSTGVYGYTF
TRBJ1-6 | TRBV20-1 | CSARDRGGVNNSPLHF
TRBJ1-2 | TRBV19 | CASSIDVGGYTF
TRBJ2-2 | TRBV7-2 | CASSLRGTGASGELFF
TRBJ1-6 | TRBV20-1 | CSALDRGSSPLHF
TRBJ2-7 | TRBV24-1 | CATSDRGEADEQYF
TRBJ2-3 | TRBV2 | CASSAGQGEQYF
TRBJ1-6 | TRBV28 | CASSPGGNSPLHF
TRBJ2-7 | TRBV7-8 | CASSLSQRGGLAYEQYF
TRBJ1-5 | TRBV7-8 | CASSEGQGARQPQHF
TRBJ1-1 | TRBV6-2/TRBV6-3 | CASRPSGQLNTEAFF
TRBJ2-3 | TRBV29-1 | CSVEGPASGGADTQYF
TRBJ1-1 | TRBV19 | CASTPGAGGDMNTEAFF
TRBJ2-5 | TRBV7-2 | CASSRISGGGVETQYF
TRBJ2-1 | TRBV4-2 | CASSQDVASGVYNEQFF
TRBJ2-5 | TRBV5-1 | CASSLPKGVGETQYF
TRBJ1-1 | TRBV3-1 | CASSQEQGNTEAFF
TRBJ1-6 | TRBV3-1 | CASSQGTSNSPLHF
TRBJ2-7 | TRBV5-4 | CASRMQGSGSYEQYF
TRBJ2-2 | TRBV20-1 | CSARQGYTGELFF